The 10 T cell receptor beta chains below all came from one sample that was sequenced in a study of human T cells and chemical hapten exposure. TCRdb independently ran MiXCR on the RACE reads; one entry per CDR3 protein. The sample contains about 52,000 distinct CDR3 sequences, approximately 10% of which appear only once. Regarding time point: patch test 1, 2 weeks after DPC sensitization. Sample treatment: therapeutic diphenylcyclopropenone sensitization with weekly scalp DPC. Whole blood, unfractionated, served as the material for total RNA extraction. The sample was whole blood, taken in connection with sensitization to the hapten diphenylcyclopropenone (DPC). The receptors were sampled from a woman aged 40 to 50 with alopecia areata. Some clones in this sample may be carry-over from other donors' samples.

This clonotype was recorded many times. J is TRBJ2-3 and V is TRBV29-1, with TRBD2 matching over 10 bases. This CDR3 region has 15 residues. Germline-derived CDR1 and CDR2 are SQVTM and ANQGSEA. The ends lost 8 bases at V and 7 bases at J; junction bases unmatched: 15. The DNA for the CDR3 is TGCAGCTCAGGAAGCGGGGGGGCTCAGTACAATACGCAGTATTTT. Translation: CSSGSGGAQYNTQYF.

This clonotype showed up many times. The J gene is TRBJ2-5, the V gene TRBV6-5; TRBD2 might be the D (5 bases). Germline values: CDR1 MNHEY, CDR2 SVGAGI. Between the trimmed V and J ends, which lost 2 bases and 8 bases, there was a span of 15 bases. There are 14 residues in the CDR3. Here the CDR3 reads CASSYALVSGTQYF. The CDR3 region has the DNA TGTGCCAGCAGTTACGCCCTAGTAAGCGGTACCCAGTACTTC.

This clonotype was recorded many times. The CDR3 DNA is TGTGCCAGCAGCTTGGCTGTAGTCCCGGGGTTCGATGAGCAGTTCTTC. Amino acids: CASSLAVVPGFDEQFF. The chain couples TRBV5-5 to TRBJ2-1; possible D gene TRBD2, 5 bases. In germline, CDR1 is SGHKS, CDR2 YYEKEE (reference sequence). Trimming shortened V by 0 bases and J by 8 bases, and 18 bases separated the two germline ends. This CDR3 contains 16 residues.

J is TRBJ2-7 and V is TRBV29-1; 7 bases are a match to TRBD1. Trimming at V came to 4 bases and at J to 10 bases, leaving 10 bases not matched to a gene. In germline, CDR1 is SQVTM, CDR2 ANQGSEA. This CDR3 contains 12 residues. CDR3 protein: CSVGGSDREQYF. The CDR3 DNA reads TGCAGCGTTGGGGGCTCCGACAGGGAACAGTACTTC.

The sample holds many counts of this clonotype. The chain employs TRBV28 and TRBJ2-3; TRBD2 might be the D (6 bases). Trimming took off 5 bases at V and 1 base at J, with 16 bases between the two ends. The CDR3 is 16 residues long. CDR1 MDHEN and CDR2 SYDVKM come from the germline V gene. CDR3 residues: CASSTGGSRRTDTQYF. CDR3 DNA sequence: TGTGCCAGCAGTACCGGAGGGTCTCGGCGCACAGATACGCAGTATTTT.

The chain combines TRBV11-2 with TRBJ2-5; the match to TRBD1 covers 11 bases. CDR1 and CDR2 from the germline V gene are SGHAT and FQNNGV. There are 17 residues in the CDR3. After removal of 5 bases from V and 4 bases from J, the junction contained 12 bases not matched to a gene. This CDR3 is CASSPAGTGGGGETQYF. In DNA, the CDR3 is TGTGCCAGCAGCCCCGCCGGGACAGGGGGAGGAGGAGAGACCCAGTACTTC.

This chain's CDR3 is CSVDWYGNTEAFF. CDR3 coding DNA: TGCAGCGTTGATTGGTATGGGAACACTGAAGCTTTCTTT. The chain carries TRBV29-1 and TRBJ1-1; no definite D call. This CDR3 comprises 13 residues. Germline assignment: CDR1 SQVTM and CDR2 ANQGSEA. The ends were cut back, 3 bases at V and 1 base at J, with 9 bases in the middle.

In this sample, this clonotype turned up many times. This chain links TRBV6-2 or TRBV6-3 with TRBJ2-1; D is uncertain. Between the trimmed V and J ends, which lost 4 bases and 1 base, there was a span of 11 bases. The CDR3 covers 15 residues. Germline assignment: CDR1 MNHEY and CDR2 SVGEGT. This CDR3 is CASSSDAGSYNEQFF. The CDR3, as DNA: TGTGCCAGCAGTTCCGATGCCGGATCCTACAATGAGCAGTTCTTC.

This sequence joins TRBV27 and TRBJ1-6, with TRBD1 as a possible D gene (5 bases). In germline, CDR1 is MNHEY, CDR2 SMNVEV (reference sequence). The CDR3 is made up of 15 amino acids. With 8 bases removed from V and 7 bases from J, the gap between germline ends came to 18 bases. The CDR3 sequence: CASAKGLGLNSPLHF. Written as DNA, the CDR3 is TGTGCCAGCGCGAAGGGACTTGGGTTGAATTCACCCCTCCACTTT.

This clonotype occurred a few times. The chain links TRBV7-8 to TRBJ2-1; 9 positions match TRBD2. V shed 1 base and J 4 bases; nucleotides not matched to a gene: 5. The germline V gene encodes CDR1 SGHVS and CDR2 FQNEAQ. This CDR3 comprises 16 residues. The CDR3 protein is CASSLELAGTYNEQFF. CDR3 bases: TGTGCCAGCAGCTTAGAGCTAGCGGGGACGTACAATGAGCAGTTCTTC.